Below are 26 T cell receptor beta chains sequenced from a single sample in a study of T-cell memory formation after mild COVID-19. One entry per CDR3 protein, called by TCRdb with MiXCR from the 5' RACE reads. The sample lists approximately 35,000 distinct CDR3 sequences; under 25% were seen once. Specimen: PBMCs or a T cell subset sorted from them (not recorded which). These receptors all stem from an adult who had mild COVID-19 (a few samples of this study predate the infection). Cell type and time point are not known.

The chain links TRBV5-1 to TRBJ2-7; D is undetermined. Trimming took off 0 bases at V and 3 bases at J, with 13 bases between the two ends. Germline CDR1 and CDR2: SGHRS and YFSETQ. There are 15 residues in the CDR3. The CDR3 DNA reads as TGCGCCAGCAGCTTGGTCCTCGACTGGTTCTACGAGCAGTACGTC. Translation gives CASSLVLDWFYEQYV.

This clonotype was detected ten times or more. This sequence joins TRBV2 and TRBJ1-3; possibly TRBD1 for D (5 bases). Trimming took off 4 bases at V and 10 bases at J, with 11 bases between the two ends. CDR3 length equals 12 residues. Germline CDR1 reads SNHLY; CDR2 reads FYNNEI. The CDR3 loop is CASSADGGTIYF. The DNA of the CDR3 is TGTGCCAGCAGTGCCGATGGGGGTACCATATATTTT.

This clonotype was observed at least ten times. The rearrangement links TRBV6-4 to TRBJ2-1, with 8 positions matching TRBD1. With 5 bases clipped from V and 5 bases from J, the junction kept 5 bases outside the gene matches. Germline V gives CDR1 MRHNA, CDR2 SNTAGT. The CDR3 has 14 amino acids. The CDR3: CASSKDRGHNEQFF. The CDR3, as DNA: TGTGCCAGCAGTAAAGACAGGGGACACAATGAGCAGTTCTTC.

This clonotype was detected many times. The CDR3: CASTLGHFYEQYF. DNA of the CDR3: TGTGCCAGCACACTGGGACACTTCTACGAGCAGTACTTC. The genes are TRBV2 and TRBJ2-7; possibly TRBD1 for D (6 bases). The V end lost 7 bases, the J end lost 3 bases, and 13 bases lay between the germline ends. This CDR3 is 13 amino acids long. Germline V lookup: CDR1 SNHLY, CDR2 FYNNEI.

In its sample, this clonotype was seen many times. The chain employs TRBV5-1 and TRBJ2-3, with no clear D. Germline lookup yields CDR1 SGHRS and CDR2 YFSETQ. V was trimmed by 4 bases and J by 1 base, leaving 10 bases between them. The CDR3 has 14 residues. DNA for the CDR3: TGCGCCAGCAGCGGAGCAGTGGGCACAGATACGCAGTATTTT. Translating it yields CASSGAVGTDTQYF.

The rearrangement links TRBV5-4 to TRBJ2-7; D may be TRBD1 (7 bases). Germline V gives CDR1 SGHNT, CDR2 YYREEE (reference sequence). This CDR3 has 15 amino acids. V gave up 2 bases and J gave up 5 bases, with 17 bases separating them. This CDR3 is CASSFPARGVHEQYF. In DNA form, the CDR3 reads TGTGCCAGCAGCTTTCCCGCCAGGGGGGTCCACGAGCAGTACTTC.

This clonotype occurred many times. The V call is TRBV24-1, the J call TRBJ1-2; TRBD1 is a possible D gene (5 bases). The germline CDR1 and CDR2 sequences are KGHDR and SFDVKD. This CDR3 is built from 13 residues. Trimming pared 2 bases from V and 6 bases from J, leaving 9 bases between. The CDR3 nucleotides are TGTGCCACCAGTGATTCAGGGTGGGATGGCTACACCTTC. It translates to CATSDSGWDGYTF.

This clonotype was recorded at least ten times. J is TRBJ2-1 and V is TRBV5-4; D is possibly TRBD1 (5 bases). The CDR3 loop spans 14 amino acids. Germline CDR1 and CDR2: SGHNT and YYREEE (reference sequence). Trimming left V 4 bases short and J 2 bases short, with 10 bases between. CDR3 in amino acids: CASSPPRAYNEQFF. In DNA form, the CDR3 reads TGTGCCAGCAGCCCTCCCAGGGCCTACAATGAGCAGTTCTTC.

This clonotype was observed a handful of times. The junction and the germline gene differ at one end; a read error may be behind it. The CDR3 sequence: CATSDLPSVGTDTQYF. The CDR3, as DNA: TGTGCCACCAGTGATTTGCCAAGCGTCGGCACGGATACGCAGTATTTT. V is TRBV24-1 and J is TRBJ2-3; no clear D. From germline, CDR1 is KGHDR and CDR2 SFDVKD. This CDR3 region has 16 residues.

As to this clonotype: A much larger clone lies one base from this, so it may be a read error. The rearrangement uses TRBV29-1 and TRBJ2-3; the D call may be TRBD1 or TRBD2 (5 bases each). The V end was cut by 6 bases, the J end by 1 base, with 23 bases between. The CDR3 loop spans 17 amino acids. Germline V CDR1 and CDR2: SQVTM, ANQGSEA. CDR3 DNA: TGCAGCGTCGCGAGTGGGGGAGCGGTACGGGGCACAGATACGCAGTATTTT. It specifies CSVASGGAVRGTDTQYF.

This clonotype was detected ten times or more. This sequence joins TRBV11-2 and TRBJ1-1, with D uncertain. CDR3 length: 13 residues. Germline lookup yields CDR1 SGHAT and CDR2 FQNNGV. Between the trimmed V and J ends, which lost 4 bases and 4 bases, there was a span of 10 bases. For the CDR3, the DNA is TGTGCCAGCAGCTACCAATACGGCACTGAAGCTTTCTTT. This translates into CASSYQYGTEAFF.

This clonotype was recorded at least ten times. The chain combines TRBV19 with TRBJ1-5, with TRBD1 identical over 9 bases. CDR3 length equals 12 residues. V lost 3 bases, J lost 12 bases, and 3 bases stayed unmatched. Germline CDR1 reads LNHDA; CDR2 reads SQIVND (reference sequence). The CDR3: CASSIRDRVQHF. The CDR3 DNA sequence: TGTGCCAGTAGTATCCGGGACAGGGTCCAGCATTTT.

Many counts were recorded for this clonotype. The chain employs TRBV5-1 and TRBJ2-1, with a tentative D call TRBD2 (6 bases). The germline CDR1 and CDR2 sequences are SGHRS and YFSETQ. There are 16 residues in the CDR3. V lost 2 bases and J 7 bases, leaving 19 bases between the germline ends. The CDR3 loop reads CASSLALEGGWNEQFF. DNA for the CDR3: TGCGCCAGCAGCTTAGCATTGGAGGGCGGGTGGAATGAGCAGTTCTTC. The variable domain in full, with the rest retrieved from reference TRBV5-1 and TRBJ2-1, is KAGVTQTPRYLIKTRGQQVTLSCSPISGHRSVSWYQQTPGQGLQFLFEYFSETQRNKGNFPGRFSGRQFSNSRSEMNVSTLELGDSALYLCASSLALEGGWNEQFFGPGTRLTVL.

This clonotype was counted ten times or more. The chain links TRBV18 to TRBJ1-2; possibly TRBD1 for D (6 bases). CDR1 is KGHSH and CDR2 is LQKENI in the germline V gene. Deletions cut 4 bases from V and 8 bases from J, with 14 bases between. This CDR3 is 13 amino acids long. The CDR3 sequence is CASSLGQGGGYTF. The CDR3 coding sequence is TGTGCCAGCTCACTGGGACAAGGAGGCGGCTACACCTTC.

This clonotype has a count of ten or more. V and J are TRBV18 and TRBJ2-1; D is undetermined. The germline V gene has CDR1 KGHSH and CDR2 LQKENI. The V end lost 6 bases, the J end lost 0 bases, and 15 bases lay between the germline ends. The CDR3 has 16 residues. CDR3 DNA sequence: TGTGCCAGCTCCCGAGGAAGCGATAGCTCCTACAATGAGCAGTTCTTC. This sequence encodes CASSRGSDSSYNEQFF.

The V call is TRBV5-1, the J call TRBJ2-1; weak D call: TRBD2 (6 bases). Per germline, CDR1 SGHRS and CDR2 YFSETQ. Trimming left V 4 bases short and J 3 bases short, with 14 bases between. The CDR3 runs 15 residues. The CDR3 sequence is CASSVVGSYYNEQFF. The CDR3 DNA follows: TGCGCCAGCAGCGTGGTCGGGAGCTACTACAATGAGCAGTTCTTC.

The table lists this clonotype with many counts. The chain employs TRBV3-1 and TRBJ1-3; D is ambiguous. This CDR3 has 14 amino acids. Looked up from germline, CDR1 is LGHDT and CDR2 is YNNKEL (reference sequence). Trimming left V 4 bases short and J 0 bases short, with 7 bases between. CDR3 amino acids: CASSPSTSGNTIYF. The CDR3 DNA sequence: TGTGCCAGCAGCCCCTCTACCTCTGGAAACACCATATATTTT.

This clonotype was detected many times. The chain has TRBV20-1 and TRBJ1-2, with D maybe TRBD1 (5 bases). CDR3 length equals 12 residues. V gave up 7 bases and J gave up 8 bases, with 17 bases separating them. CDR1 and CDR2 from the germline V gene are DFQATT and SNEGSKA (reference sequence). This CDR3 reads CSGTVQEKGYTF. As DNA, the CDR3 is TGCAGTGGGACGGTACAGGAAAAAGGCTACACCTTC.

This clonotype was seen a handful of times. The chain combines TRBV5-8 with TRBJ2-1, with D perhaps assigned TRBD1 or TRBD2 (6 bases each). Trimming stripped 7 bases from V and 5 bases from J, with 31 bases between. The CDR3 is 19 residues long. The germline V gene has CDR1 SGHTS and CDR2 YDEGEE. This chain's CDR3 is CASPLPPLVTRRGHNEQFF. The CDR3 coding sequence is TGTGCCAGCCCCCTACCCCCACTAGTTACCCGCCGGGGGCACAATGAGCAGTTCTTC.

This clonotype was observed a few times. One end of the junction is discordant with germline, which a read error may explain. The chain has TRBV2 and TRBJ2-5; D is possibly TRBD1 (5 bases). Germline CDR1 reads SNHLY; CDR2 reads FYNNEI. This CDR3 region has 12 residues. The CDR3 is CSKGQSQDTQYF. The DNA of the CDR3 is TGTTCCAAGGGGCAGAGCCAAGACACCCAGTACTTC.

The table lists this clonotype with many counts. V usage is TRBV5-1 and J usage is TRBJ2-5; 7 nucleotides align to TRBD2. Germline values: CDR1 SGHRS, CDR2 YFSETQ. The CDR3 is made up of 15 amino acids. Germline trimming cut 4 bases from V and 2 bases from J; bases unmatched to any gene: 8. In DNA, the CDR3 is TGCGCCAGCAGCGCAGCCGGGGGACTACAAGAGACCCAGTACTTC. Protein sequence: CASSAAGGLQETQYF.

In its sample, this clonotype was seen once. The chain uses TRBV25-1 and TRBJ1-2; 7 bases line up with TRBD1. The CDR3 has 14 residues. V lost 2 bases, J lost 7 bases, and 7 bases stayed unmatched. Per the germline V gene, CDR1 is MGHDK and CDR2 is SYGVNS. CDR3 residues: CASSELGTVSGYTF. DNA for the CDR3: TGTGCCAGCAGTGAACTTGGGACAGTCTCTGGCTACACCTTC.

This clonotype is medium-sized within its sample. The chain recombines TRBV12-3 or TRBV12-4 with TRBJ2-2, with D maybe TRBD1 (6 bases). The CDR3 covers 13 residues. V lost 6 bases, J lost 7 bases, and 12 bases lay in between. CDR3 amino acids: CASRRTEDGELFF. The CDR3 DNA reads TGTGCCAGCAGAAGGACAGAGGACGGGGAGCTGTTTTTT.

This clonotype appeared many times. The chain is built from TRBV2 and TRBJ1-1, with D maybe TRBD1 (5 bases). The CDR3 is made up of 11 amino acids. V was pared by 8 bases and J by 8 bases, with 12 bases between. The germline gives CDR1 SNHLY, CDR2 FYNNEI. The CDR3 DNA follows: TGTGCCAGCCTTCGTAGACAGGAAGCTTTCTTT. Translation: CASLRRQEAFF. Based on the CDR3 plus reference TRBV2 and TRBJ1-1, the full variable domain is EPEVTQTPSHQVTQMGQEVILRCVPISNHLYFYWYRQILGQKVEFLVSFYNNEISEKSEIFDDQFSVERPDGSNFTLKIRSTKLEDSAMYFCASLRRQEAFFGQGTRLTVV.

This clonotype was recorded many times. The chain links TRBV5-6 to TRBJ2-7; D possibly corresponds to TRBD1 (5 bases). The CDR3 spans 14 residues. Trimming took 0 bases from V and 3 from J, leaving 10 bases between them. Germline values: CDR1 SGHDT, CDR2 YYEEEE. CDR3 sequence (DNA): TGTGCCAGCAGCTTGGGACAGCTCCACTACGAGCAGTACTTC. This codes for CASSLGQLHYEQYF.

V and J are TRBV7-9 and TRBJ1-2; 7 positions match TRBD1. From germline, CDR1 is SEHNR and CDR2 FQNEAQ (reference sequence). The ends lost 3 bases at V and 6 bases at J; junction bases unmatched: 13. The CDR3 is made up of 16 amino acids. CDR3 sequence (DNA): TGTGCCAGCAGCTTTGGACAGGACCGAGGGGTGGATGGCTACACCTTC. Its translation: CASSFGQDRGVDGYTF.